This record concerns one T cell receptor beta chain sequence. RNA amounts of roughly 0.5 to 1 ug underwent reverse transcription with random hexamers. A multiplex approach, immunoSEQ multiplex PCR, amplified TCR beta CDR3 across 54 Vbeta and 13 Jbeta. TCRdb processed the immunoSEQ multiplex PCR reads anew with MiXCR; each CDR3 protein has one entry. Altogether approximately 230,000 distinct CDR3 sequences are present, about 94% being singletons, with the ten largest covering around 0.067%. The sample originates from a study of CD8 T cells in Susac syndrome. The ends were cut back, 1 base at V and 5 bases at J, with 12 bases in the middle. Germline CDR1 reads SGHRS; CDR2 reads YFSETQ. This CDR3 spans 14 amino acids. Negative isolation yielded CD4+ and CD8+ T cells, and FACS enriched TEMRA cells.

The source is a human donor with multiple sclerosis. This sequence joins TRBV5-1 and TRBJ2-5; no reliable D call. The sample taken for sequencing was CD4+ T cells from PBMCs. CDR3 coding DNA: TGCGCCAGCAGCTTGAGTGGCCCATGGGAGACCCAGTACTTC. Its translation: CASSLSGPWETQYF.